The next 5 T cell receptor beta chains were all read from a single sample in a study of T cell repertoires in cytomegalovirus infection. These receptors lack a known antigen. TCRdb itself ran the reads through MiXCR, one entry per CDR3 protein. The table has about a million distinct CDR3 sequences, around 32% seen once; the top ten hold over 10%. Sequenced material: cultured CD8+ T cells from PBMCs, taken from culture after CMV antigen stimulation. The receptors shown here come from a human donor in good health (CMV status not recorded). Some clones in this sample may be carry-over from other donors' samples.

This chain uses TRBV11-3 with TRBJ2-7; the D call may be TRBD1 or TRBD2 (5 bases each). Germline loops: CDR1 SGHNT, CDR2 YENEEA. V was shortened by 5 bases and J by 8 bases, with 16 bases between the two germline ends. The length of the CDR3 is 13 residues. The CDR3 coding sequence is TGTGCCAGCAGCCCCCGGGGAGTGGACAAGCAGTACTTC. It encodes CASSPRGVDKQYF.

This clonotype came up a few times. V and J are TRBV23-1 and TRBJ2-5; perhaps TRBD2 as D (6 bases). TRBV23-1 is an open reading frame, and its role is uncertain. With 0 bases removed from V and 5 bases from J, the gap between germline ends came to 16 bases. The CDR3 runs to 16 residues. The CDR3 spells CASSQSPSGGSETQYF. CDR3 bases: TGCGCCAGCAGTCAATCCCCCTCTGGGGGGTCGGAGACCCAGTACTTC.

J is TRBJ2-7 and V is TRBV27; D is possibly TRBD2 (6 bases). This CDR3 contains 15 residues. Trimming pared 6 bases from V and 7 bases from J, leaving 22 bases between. CDR1 is MNHEY and CDR2 is SMNVEV in the germline V gene (reference sequence). This chain's CDR3 is CASRVDGGRSGEQYF. The CDR3 DNA sequence: TGTGCCAGCAGAGTAGACGGGGGACGGTCGGGGGAGCAGTACTTC.

This clonotype was seen repeatedly, ten times or more. The chain joins TRBV7-8 to TRBJ1-3; a possible D gene is TRBD1 (5 bases). Germline assignment: CDR1 SGHVS and CDR2 FQNEAQ. The V end was cut by 1 base, the J end by 2 bases, with 12 bases between. The CDR3 has 16 amino acids. As DNA, the CDR3 is TGTGCCAGCAGCTTAGTGGATGGGGCCCCTGGAAACACCATATATTTT. The encoded protein is CASSLVDGAPGNTIYF. The variable domain in full, with the rest retrieved from reference TRBV7-8 and TRBJ1-3, is GAGVSQSPRYKVAKRGQDVALRCDPISGHVSLFWYQQALGQGPEFLTYFQNEAQLDKSGLPSDRFFAERPEGSVSTLKIQRTQQEDSAVYLCASSLVDGAPGNTIYFGEGSWLTVV.

In this sample, this clonotype turned up many times. The chain carries TRBV12-3 or TRBV12-4 and TRBJ2-1; D could derive from TRBD1 or TRBD2 (6 bases each). CDR3 length: 15 amino acids. V was trimmed by 5 bases and J by 4 bases, leaving 15 bases between them. CDR3 residues: CASSPDPGAYNEQFF. The CDR3 nucleotides are TGTGCCAGCAGTCCCGACCCGGGGGCTTACAATGAGCAGTTCTTC.